The clone carrying this T cell receptor beta chain was recorded a few times. The sample originates from a study of blood T cells in healthy people across ages. This CDR3 region has 15 residues. Trimming at V came to 3 bases and at J to 4 bases, leaving 6 bases not matched to a gene. Sample-barcoded 5' priming and a J-beta primer mix drove a second PCR of about 7 to 11 cycles. TCRdb reprocessed the 5' RACE reads via MiXCR and lists one record per CDR3 protein. The data show 890,000 or so distinct CDR3 sequences, with around two thirds seen just once and approximately 30% held by the top ten. V is TRBV12-3 or TRBV12-4 and J is TRBJ2-1; 7 bases map to TRBD1. The receptor was isolated from a man in his thirties or forties in good health. Sample: blood. CDR3: CASSFGAGGYNEQFF. The CDR3 coding sequence is TGTGCCAGCAGTTTCGGGGCAGGGGGTTACAATGAGCAGTTCTTC.